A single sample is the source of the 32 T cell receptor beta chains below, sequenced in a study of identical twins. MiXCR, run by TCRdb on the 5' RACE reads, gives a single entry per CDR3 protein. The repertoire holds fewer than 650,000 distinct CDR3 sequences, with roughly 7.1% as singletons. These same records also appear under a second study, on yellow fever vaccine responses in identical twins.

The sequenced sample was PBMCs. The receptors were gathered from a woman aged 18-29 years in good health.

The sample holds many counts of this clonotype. CDR3 residues: CASSFQGGTVYNEQFF. CDR3 sequence (DNA): TGTGCCAGCAGCTTTCAGGGAGGGACCGTATACAATGAGCAGTTCTTC. The J gene is TRBJ2-1, the V gene TRBV11-2; 7 bases are a match to TRBD2. This CDR3 spans 16 amino acids. Germline CDR1 is SGHAT and CDR2 is FQNNGV. The V and J ends lost 3 bases and 4 bases, in that order; junction bases with no gene match: 9.

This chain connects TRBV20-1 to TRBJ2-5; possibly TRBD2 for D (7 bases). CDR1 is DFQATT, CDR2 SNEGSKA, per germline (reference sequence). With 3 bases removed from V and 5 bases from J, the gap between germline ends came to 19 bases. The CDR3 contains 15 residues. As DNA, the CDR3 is TGCAGTGCTAGGGACCCGGGGGGCGGATTGGAGACCCAGTACTTC. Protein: CSARDPGGGLETQYF.

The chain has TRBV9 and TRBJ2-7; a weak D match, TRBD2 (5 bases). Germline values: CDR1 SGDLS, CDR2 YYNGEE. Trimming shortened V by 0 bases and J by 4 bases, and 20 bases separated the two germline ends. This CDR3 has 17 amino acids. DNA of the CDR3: TGTGCCAGCAGCGTAGCTACGGGTGGGGAAGAGGGATACGAGCAGTACTTC. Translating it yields CASSVATGGEEGYEQYF.

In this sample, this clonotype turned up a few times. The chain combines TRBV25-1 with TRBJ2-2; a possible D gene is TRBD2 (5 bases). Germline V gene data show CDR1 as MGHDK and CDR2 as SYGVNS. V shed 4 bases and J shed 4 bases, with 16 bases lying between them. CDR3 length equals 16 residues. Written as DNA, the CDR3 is TGTGCCAGCAGTGGCTCGAGAGGGTCTGGCACCGGGGAGCTGTTTTTT. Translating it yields CASSGSRGSGTGELFF. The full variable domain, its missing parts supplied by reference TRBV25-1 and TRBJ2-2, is EADIYQTPRYLVIGTGKKITLECSQTMGHDKMYWYQQDPGMELHLIHYSYGVNSTEKGDLSSESTVSRIRTEHFPLTLESARPSHTSQYLCASSGSRGSGTGELFFGEGSRLTVL.

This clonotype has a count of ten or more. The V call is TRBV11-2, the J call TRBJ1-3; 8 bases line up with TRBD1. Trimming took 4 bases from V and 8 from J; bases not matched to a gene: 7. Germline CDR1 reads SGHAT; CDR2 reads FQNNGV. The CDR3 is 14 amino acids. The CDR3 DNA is TGTGCCAGCAGCTCCGGGACAGGACAGCACACCATATATTTT. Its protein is CASSSGTGQHTIYF.

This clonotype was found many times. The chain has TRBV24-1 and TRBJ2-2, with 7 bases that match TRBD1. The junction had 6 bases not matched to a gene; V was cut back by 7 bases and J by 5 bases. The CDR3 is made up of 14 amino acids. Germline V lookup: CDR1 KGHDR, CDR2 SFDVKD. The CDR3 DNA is TGTGCCACCAGGGCGACAGGGTGGACCGGGGAGCTGTTTTTT. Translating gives CATRATGWTGELFF.

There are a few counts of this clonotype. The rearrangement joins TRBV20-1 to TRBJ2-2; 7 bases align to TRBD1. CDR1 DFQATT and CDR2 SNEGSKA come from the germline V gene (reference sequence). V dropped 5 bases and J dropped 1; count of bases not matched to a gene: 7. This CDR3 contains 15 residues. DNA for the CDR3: TGCAGTGCTCATTCGACAGGGAAGAACACCGGGGAGCTGTTTTTT. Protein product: CSAHSTGKNTGELFF.

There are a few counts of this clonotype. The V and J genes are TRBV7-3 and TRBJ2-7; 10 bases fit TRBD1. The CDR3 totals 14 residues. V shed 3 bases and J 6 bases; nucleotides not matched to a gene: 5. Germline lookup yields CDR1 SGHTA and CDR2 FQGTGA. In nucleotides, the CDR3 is TGTGCCAGCAGCTTGACCGGGACAGGGGTCGAGCAGTACTTC. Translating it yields CASSLTGTGVEQYF.

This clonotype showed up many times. CDR3 sequence reads: CASSFWGGNEQFF. CDR3 in DNA: TGTGCCAGCAGTTTTTGGGGGGGAAATGAGCAGTTCTTC. This rearrangement joins TRBV12-3 or TRBV12-4 to TRBJ2-1; 7 nucleotides match TRBD2. V lost 3 bases, J lost 7 bases, and 3 bases stayed unmatched. The CDR3 runs 13 residues.

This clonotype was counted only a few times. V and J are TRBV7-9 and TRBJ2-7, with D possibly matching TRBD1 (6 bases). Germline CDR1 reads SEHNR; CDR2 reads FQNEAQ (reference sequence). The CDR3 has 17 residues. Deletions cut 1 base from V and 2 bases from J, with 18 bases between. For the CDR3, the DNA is TGTGCCAGCAGCTTAGGAGCCGGGCGGACAGAAGCCTACGAGCAGTACTTC. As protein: CASSLGAGRTEAYEQYF. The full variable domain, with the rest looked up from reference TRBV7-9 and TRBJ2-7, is DTGVSQNPRHKITKRGQNVTFRCDPISEHNRLYWYRQTLGQGPEFLTYFQNEAQLEKSRLLSDRFSAERPKGSFSTLEIQRTEQGDSAMYLCASSLGAGRTEAYEQYFGPGTRLTVT.

The CDR3 sequence is CATSREGYKTDTQYF. CDR3 nucleotide sequence: TGTGCCACCAGCAGGGAGGGATACAAGACAGATACGCAGTATTTT. The gene calls are TRBV15 and TRBJ2-3, with TRBD2 as a possible D gene (6 bases). CDR1 is LNHNV, CDR2 YYDKDF, per germline (reference sequence). The CDR3 runs to 15 residues. Trimming removed 3 bases from V and 3 bases from J, with 13 bases in between.

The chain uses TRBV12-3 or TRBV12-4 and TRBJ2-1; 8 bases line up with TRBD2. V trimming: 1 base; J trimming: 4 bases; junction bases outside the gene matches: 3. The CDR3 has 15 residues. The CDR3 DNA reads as TGTGCCAGCAGTTTAGAGCGGGGGATATACAATGAGCAGTTCTTC. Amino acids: CASSLERGIYNEQFF.

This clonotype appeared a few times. The CDR3 coding sequence is TGTGCCAGCTGCCGAGGGACAGGGTTCGGTCAGCCCCAGCATTTT. Protein product: CASCRGTGFGQPQHF. This rearrangement joins TRBV7-8 to TRBJ1-5, with TRBD1 matching over 9 bases. Germline-derived CDR1 and CDR2 are SGHVS and FQNEAQ. V lost 8 bases, J lost 6 bases, and 11 bases stayed unmatched. CDR3 length: 15 residues.

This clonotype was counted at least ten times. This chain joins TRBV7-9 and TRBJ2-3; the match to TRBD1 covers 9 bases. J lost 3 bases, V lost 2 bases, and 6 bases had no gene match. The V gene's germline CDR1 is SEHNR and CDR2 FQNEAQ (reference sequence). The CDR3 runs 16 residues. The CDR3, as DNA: TGTGCCAGCAGCTTATCCGGTGACAGGGGGACAGATACGCAGTATTTT. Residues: CASSLSGDRGTDTQYF.

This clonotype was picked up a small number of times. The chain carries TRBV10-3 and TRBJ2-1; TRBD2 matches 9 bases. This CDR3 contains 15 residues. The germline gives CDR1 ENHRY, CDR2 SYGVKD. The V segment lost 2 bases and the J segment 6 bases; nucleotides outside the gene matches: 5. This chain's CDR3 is CAISETSGLGNEQFF. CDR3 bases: TGTGCCATCAGTGAGACTAGCGGGCTCGGCAATGAGCAGTTCTTC.

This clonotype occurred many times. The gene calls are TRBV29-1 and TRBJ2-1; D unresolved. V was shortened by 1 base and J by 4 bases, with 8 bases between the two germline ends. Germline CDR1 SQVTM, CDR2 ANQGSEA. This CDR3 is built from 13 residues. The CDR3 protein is CSVEGHMYNEQFF. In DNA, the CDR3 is TGCAGCGTTGAAGGCCACATGTACAATGAGCAGTTCTTC.

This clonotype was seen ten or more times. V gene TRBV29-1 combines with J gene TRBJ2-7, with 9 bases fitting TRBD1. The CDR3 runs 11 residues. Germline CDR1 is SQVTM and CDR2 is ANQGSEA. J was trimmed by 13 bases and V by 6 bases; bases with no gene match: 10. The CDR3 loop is CSVGDRVPQYF. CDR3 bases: TGCAGCGTAGGGGACAGGGTTCCCCAATACTTC.

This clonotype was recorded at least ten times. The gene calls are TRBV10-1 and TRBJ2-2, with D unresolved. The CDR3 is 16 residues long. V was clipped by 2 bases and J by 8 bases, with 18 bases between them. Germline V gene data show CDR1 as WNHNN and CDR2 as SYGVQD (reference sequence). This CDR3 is CASSEPGDPRGGELFF. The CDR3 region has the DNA TGCGCCAGCAGTGAGCCAGGAGACCCGAGAGGTGGGGAGCTGTTTTTT.

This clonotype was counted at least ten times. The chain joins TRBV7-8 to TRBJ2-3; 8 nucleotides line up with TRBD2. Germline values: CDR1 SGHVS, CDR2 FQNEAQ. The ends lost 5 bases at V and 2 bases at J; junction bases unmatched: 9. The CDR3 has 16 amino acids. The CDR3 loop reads CASSPLAGRHTDTQYF. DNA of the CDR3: TGTGCCAGCAGCCCTTTAGCGGGGCGTCACACAGATACGCAGTATTTT.

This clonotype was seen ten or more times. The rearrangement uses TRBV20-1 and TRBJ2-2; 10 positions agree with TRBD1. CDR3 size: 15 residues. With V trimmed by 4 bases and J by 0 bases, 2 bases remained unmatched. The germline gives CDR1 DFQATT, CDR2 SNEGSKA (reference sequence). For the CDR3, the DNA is TGCAGTGCTATGGGACAGGGGTCGAACACCGGGGAGCTGTTTTTT. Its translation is CSAMGQGSNTGELFF.

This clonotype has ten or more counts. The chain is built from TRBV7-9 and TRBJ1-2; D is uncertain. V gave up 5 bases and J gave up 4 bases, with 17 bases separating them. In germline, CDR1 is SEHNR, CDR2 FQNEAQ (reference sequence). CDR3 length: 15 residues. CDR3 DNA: TGTGCCAGCAGCCCACCCGGAGGGCAGCCCTATGGCTACACCTTC. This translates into CASSPPGGQPYGYTF.

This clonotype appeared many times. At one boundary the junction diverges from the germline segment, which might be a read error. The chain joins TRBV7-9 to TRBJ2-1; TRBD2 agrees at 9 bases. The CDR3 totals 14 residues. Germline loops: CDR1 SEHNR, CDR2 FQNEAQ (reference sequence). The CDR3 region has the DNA TGTGCCAGCAGCCTAGCGGGAACCTACAATGAGCAGTTCTTC. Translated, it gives CASSLAGTYNEQFF.

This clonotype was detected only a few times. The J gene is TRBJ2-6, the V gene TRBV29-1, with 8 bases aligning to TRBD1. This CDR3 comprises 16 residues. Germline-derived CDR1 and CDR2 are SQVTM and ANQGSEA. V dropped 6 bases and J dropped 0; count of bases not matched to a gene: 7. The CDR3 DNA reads TGCAGCGTGGCAGGGGGCACGACCTCTGGGGCCAACGTCCTGACTTTC. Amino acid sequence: CSVAGGTTSGANVLTF. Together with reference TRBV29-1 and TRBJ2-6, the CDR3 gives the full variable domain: SAVISQKPSRDICQRGTSLTIQCQVDSQVTMMFWYRQQPGQSLTLIATANQGSEATYESGFVIDKFPISRPNLTFSTLTVSNMSPEDSSIYLCSVAGGTTSGANVLTFGAGSRLTVL.

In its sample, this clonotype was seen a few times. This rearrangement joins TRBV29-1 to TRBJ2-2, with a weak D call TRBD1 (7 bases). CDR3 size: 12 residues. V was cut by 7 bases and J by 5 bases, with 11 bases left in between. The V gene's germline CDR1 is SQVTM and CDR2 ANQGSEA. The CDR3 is CSAQGRTGELFF. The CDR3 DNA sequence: TGCAGCGCACAGGGGAGGACCGGGGAGCTGTTTTTT.

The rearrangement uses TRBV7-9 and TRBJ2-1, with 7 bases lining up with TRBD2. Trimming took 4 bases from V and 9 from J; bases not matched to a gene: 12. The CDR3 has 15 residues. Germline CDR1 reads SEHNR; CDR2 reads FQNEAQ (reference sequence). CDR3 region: CASSWPGRERSEQFF. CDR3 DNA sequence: TGTGCCAGCAGCTGGCCCGGGCGGGAGAGGTCTGAGCAGTTCTTC.

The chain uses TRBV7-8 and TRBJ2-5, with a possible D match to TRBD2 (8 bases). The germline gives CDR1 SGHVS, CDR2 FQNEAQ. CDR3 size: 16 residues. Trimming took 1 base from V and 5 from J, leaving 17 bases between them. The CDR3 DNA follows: TGTGCCAGCAGCTTAGTCAGGGGGGGACTAGTGGAGACCCAGTACTTC. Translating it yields CASSLVRGGLVETQYF.

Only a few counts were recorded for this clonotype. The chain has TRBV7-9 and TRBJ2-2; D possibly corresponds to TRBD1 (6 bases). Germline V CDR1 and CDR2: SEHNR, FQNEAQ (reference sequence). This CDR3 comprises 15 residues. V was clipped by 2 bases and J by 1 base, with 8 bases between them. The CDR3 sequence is CASSLQTGNTGELFF. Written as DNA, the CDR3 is TGTGCCAGCAGCTTACAGACAGGGAACACCGGGGAGCTGTTTTTT.

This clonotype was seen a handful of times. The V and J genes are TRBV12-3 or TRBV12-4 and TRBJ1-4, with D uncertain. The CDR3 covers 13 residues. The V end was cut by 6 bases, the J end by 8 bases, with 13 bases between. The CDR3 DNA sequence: TGTGCCAGCAGGTTCAACTCTGGGGAAAAACTGTTTTTT. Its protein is CASRFNSGEKLFF.

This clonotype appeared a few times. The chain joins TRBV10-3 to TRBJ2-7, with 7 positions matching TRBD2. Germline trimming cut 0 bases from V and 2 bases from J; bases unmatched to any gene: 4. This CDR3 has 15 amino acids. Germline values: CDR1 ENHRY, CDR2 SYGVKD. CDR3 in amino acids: CAISESRTRAYEQYV. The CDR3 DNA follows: TGTGCCATCAGTGAGTCAAGGACTAGAGCCTACGAGCAGTACGTC.

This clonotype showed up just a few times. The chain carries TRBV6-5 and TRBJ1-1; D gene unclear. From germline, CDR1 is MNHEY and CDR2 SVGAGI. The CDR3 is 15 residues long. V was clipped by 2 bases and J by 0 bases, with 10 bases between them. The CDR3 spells CASSYGSALNTEAFF. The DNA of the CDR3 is TGTGCCAGCAGTTACGGCTCGGCCCTGAACACTGAAGCTTTCTTT.

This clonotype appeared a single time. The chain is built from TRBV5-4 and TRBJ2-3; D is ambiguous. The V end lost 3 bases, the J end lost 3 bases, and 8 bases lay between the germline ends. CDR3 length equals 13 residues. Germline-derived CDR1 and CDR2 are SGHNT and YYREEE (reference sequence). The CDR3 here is CASSSQATDTQYF. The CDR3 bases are TGTGCCAGCAGCTCCCAAGCGACAGATACGCAGTATTTT.

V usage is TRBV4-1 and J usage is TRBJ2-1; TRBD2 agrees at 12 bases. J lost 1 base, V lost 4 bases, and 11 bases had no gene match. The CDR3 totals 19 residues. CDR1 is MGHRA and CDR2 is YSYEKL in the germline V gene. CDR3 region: CASSPRLAGAPRSYNEQFF. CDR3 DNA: TGCGCCAGCAGCCCGAGACTAGCGGGAGCCCCGCGATCCTACAATGAGCAGTTCTTC.